The 25 T cell receptor beta chains below all came from one sample that was sequenced in a study of identical twins. TCRdb called the 5' RACE reads again in MiXCR, with one record for every CDR3 protein. Among fewer than 250,000 distinct CDR3 sequences listed, approximately 8% were seen once. The same sample was also used in a study of yellow fever vaccine responses in identical twins.

Sequenced material: CD8+ T cells sorted from blood. Receptors were obtained from a woman aged 18-35 years in good health.

This clonotype was found a few times. The V gene is TRBV20-1, the J gene TRBJ2-7, with D tentatively TRBD2 (6 bases). With 1 base removed from V and 7 bases from J, the gap between germline ends came to 8 bases. The CDR3 loop spans 11 amino acids. Germline V gene lookup returns CDR1 DFQATT and CDR2 SNEGSKA (reference sequence). The CDR3 protein is CSARAGEEQYF. The CDR3 DNA sequence: TGCAGTGCTAGAGCGGGAGAAGAGCAGTACTTC.

This clonotype was seen only a few times. One junction end disagrees with the germline gene, perhaps due to a read error. V is TRBV29-1 and J is TRBJ2-3; 9 bases map to TRBD2. The length of the CDR3 is 12 residues. CDR1 and CDR2 (germline): SQVTM, ANQGSEA. The DNA for the CDR3 is TGCAGCGGGGGGACTAGCAGAGATACGCAGTATTTT. It yields the protein CSGGTSRDTQYF.

This clonotype was counted ten times or more. The chain is built from TRBV9 and TRBJ2-3; 12 positions match TRBD2. V shed 0 bases, J shed 2 bases, and the junction held 4 bases outside the gene matches. This CDR3 is built from 17 residues. Germline V gives CDR1 SGDLS, CDR2 YYNGEE. The CDR3 loop reads CASSVGLAGVHTDTQYF. CDR3 coding DNA: TGTGCCAGCAGCGTAGGACTAGCGGGGGTCCACACAGATACGCAGTATTTT. Full variable domain (remainder filled in from reference TRBV9 and TRBJ2-3): DSGVTQTPKHLITATGQRVTLRCSPRSGDLSVYWYQQSLDQGLQFLIQYYNGEERAKGNILERFSAQQFPDLHSELNLSSLELGDSALYFCASSVGLAGVHTDTQYFGPGTRLTVL.

The CDR3 protein is CASSPGPSHSYNEQFF. As DNA, the CDR3 is TGTGCCAGCAGCCCTGGGCCTAGCCACTCCTACAATGAGCAGTTCTTC. The rearrangement links TRBV3-1 to TRBJ2-1; TRBD2 might be the D (5 bases). V lost 4 bases and J 0 bases, leaving 13 bases between the germline ends. The CDR3 loop spans 16 amino acids. CDR1 is LGHDT and CDR2 is YNNKEL in the germline V gene (reference sequence).

The chain links TRBV12-3 or TRBV12-4 to TRBJ2-3, with 14 bases lining up with TRBD2. This CDR3 contains 19 residues. After removal of 11 bases from V and 0 bases from J, the junction contained 16 bases not matched to a gene. The CDR3 coding sequence is TGTGCCCTCTGTTTGCCGACTAGCGGGGGGGGAACTAGCACAGATACGCAGTATTTT. Protein sequence: CALCLPTSGGGTSTDTQYF.

The chain links TRBV20-1 to TRBJ2-5; 10 positions agree with TRBD2. The CDR3 loop spans 17 amino acids. Trimming removed 3 bases from V and 2 bases from J; junction bases left unmatched: 12. Germline CDR1 reads DFQATT; CDR2 reads SNEGSKA (reference sequence). The CDR3 loop reads CSARETGTSASQETQYF. CDR3 sequence (DNA): TGCAGTGCTAGGGAAACCGGGACTAGCGCTTCACAAGAGACCCAGTACTTC.

This chain links TRBV6-5 with TRBJ1-1; D uncertain. Between the trimmed V and J ends, which lost 3 bases and 6 bases, there was a span of 14 bases. Germline V gives CDR1 MNHEY, CDR2 SVGAGI. The CDR3 covers 14 residues. The CDR3 bases are TGTGCCAGCAGTTATGGTCACAGAGGCCCTGAAGCTTTCTTT. This codes for CASSYGHRGPEAFF.

This clonotype was counted many times. The J gene is TRBJ2-5, the V gene TRBV4-1; weak D call: TRBD1 (6 bases). CDR1 and CDR2 (germline): MGHRA, YSYEKL. The length of the CDR3 is 15 residues. Trimming shortened V by 2 bases and J by 1 base, and 11 bases separated the two germline ends. CDR3 in DNA: TGCGCCAGCAGCCAACGAGGGACACCCCAAGAGACCCAGTACTTC. Protein product: CASSQRGTPQETQYF.

This clonotype has a handful of counts. The CDR3 DNA sequence: TGTGCCAGCTATGACAGGGAGGCTGGCTACACCTTC. Translating gives CASYDREAGYTF. The chain couples TRBV2 to TRBJ1-2, with 7 nucleotides matching TRBD1. The CDR3 has 12 amino acids. In germline, CDR1 is SNHLY, CDR2 FYNNEI. After removal of 8 bases from V and 7 bases from J, the junction contained 7 bases not matched to a gene. Full variable domain (missing parts from reference TRBV2 and TRBJ1-2): EPEVTQTPSHQVTQMGQEVILRCVPISNHLYFYWYRQILGQKVEFLVSFYNNEISEKSEIFDDQFSVERPDGSNFTLKIRSTKLEDSAMYFCASYDREAGYTFGSGTRLTVV.

This clonotype was observed a handful of times. The chain carries TRBV28 and TRBJ2-7; D might be TRBD1 (6 bases). The CDR3 extends over 14 amino acids. CDR1 is MDHEN and CDR2 is SYDVKM in the germline V gene. Trimming took off 7 bases at V and 2 bases at J, with 15 bases between the two ends. CDR3 sequence (DNA): TGTGCCAGCACCAGGACAGAGTCGGCCTACGAGCAGTACTTC. Protein product: CASTRTESAYEQYF.

This clonotype was observed a few times. The V gene is TRBV29-1, the J gene TRBJ2-3; the D is unclear. CDR1 is SQVTM, CDR2 ANQGSEA, per germline. V was shortened by 0 bases and J by 2 bases, with 9 bases between the two germline ends. The CDR3 is 14 residues long. DNA for the CDR3: TGCAGCGTTGAAGATGCGGTCACCACAGATACGCAGTATTTT. It is translated as CSVEDAVTTDTQYF.

The chain joins TRBV20-1 to TRBJ2-2; 7 nucleotides match TRBD2. Trimming at V came to 5 bases and at J to 0 bases, leaving 0 bases not matched to a gene. This CDR3 is 13 amino acids long. The germline V gene has CDR1 DFQATT and CDR2 SNEGSKA (reference sequence). The CDR3 protein is CSAGLANTGELFF. DNA for the CDR3: TGCAGTGCTGGACTAGCGAACACCGGGGAGCTGTTTTTT.

This clonotype appeared a few times. V gene TRBV20-1 combines with J gene TRBJ2-7; TRBD1 aligns across 9 bases. The ends lost 0 bases at V and 4 bases at J; junction bases unmatched: 10. This CDR3 spans 16 amino acids. CDR1 and CDR2 from the germline V gene are DFQATT and SNEGSKA (reference sequence). CDR3 in amino acids: CSARDTGQGDWYEQYV. Here the CDR3 DNA reads TGCAGTGCTAGAGATACGGGACAGGGTGATTGGTACGAGCAGTACGTC.

This clonotype was seen a few times. CDR3 DNA: TGTGCCAGCAGCTTGCGGTTTAACAGGGAAAACACAGATACGCAGTATTTT. It encodes CASSLRFNRENTDTQYF. This rearrangement joins TRBV5-4 to TRBJ2-3, with D maybe TRBD1 (6 bases). CDR1 is SGHNT, CDR2 YYREEE, per germline (reference sequence). The length of the CDR3 is 17 residues. V lost 1 base to trimming and J lost 2 bases, with 17 bases between them.

This clonotype was observed many times. The chain couples TRBV4-2 to TRBJ2-3; D gene uncertain. The germline V gene has CDR1 LGHNA and CDR2 YNFKEQ. The CDR3 length is 16 residues. V was trimmed by 1 base and J by 6 bases, leaving 17 bases between them. CDR3 protein: CASSQGETSLSDTQYF. The CDR3 DNA follows: TGTGCCAGCAGCCAAGGTGAAACATCTTTATCCGATACGCAGTATTTT.

This clonotype was recorded a few times. The gene calls are TRBV12-3 or TRBV12-4 and TRBJ2-1; 9 nucleotides agree with TRBD2. Trimming took 6 bases from V and 5 from J; bases not matched to a gene: 8. There are 15 residues in the CDR3. CDR3 sequence (DNA): TGTGCCAGCAGCCTTAGCGGGAGAGGAGACAATGAGCAGTTCTTC. Translating it yields CASSLSGRGDNEQFF.

This clonotype has only a few counts. The CDR3 here is CSAKGQDTWNTEAFF. The CDR3 nucleotides are TGCAGTGCTAAAGGACAGGACACCTGGAACACTGAAGCTTTCTTT. The chain is built from TRBV20-1 and TRBJ1-1; 7 bases are shared with TRBD1. Trimming cost V 4 bases and J 1 base; bases outside gene matches: 9. Germline CDR1 reads DFQATT; CDR2 reads SNEGSKA (reference sequence). The CDR3 extends over 15 amino acids.

This rearrangement joins TRBV12-2 to TRBJ2-7. TRBV12-2 corresponds to a pseudogene. This CDR3 region has 13 residues. The CDR3 here is CASHLQLSYEQYV. In DNA, the CDR3 is TGTGCAAGTCACTTACAGCTATCCTACGAGCAGTACGTC.

The gene calls are TRBV7-9 and TRBJ2-1, with 8 bases fitting TRBD1. With 4 bases clipped from V and 15 bases from J, the junction kept 11 bases outside the gene matches. This CDR3 region has 13 residues. Germline values: CDR1 SEHNR, CDR2 FQNEAQ (reference sequence). Here the CDR3 DNA reads TGTGCCAGCAGCTCCGGTTTGAGACAGGGGATGTTCTTC. Its protein is CASSSGLRQGMFF.

The chain uses TRBV3-1 and TRBJ2-5, with 9 bases that match TRBD2. The CDR3 length is 17 residues. Losses at the gene ends were 0 bases for V and 5 bases for J; bases not matched to a gene: 10. Germline V gene data show CDR1 as LGHDT and CDR2 as YNNKEL (reference sequence). The CDR3 nucleotides are TGTGCCAGCAGCCAAGATCGGCGCGGGGGGGCCTTTGAGACCCAGTACTTC. As protein: CASSQDRRGGAFETQYF.

Here the CDR3 DNA reads TGTGCCAGCAGTGGGGCACACTACGAGCAGTACTTC. It yields the protein CASSGAHYEQYF. The rearrangement uses TRBV27 and TRBJ2-7, with D possibly matching TRBD1 (5 bases). The germline V gene has CDR1 MNHEY and CDR2 SMNVEV (reference sequence). Trimming took 5 bases from V and 3 from J, leaving 8 bases between them. The CDR3 contains 12 residues.

This clonotype came up many times. The chain is built from TRBV9 and TRBJ2-2; D is undetermined. Trimming took 6 bases from V and 1 from J, leaving 4 bases between them. This CDR3 comprises 12 residues. Germline assignment: CDR1 SGDLS and CDR2 YYNGEE. In DNA form, the CDR3 reads TGTGCCAGCAATCAGAACACCGGGGAGCTGTTTTTT. Translating it yields CASNQNTGELFF. The full variable domain, rest sourced from reference TRBV9 and TRBJ2-2, is DSGVTQTPKHLITATGQRVTLRCSPRSGDLSVYWYQQSLDQGLQFLIQYYNGEERAKGNILERFSAQQFPDLHSELNLSSLELGDSALYFCASNQNTGELFFGEGSRLTVL.

The genes are TRBV27 and TRBJ2-3, with 9 nucleotides matching TRBD2. With V trimmed by 4 bases and J by 0 bases, 17 bases remained unmatched. The CDR3 consists of 20 residues. The germline V gene encodes CDR1 MNHEY and CDR2 SMNVEV (reference sequence). The CDR3 nucleotides read TGTGCCAGCAGTTCAACCCAGGGAGCGGGGGGAACCTCTAGCACAGATACGCAGTATTTT. Protein sequence: CASSSTQGAGGTSSTDTQYF.

The genes are TRBV5-6 and TRBJ2-7; D ambiguous. The germline V gene encodes CDR1 SGHDT and CDR2 YYEEEE. The V and J ends lost 3 bases and 3 bases respectively, with 7 bases between them. The CDR3 covers 12 residues. CDR3 sequence: CASSSVGYEQYF. The CDR3 DNA follows: TGTGCCAGCAGCTCCGTAGGCTACGAGCAGTACTTC. Based on the CDR3 plus reference TRBV5-6 and TRBJ2-7, the full variable domain is DAGVTQSPTHLIKTRGQQVTLRCSPKSGHDTVSWYQQALGQGPQFIFQYYEEEERQRGNFPDRFSGHQFPNYSSELNVNALLLGDSALYLCASSSVGYEQYFGPGTRLTVT.

Ten or more counts support this clonotype. The DNA of the CDR3 is TGTGCCAGCAGTTTACATTACAATGAGCAGTTCTTC. It codes for CASSLHYNEQFF. The chain has TRBV7-9 and TRBJ2-1; D gene unclear. Germline CDR1 is SEHNR and CDR2 is FQNEAQ (reference sequence). The CDR3 length is 12 residues. V was cut by 6 bases and J by 4 bases, with 7 bases left in between.